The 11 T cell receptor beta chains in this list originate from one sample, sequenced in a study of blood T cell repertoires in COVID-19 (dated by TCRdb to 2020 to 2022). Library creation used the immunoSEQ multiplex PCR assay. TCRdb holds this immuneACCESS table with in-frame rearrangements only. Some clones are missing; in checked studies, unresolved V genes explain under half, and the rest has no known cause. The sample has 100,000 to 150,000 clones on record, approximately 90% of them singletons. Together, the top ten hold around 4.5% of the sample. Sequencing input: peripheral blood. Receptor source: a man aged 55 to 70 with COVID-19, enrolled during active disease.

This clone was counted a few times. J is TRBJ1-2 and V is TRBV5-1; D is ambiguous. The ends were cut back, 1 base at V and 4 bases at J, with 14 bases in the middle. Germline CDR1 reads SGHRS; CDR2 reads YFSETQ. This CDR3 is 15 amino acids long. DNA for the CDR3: TGCGCCAGCAGCTTGAGTAATCAGCGACTCTATGGCTACACCTTC. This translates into CASSLSNQRLYGYTF.

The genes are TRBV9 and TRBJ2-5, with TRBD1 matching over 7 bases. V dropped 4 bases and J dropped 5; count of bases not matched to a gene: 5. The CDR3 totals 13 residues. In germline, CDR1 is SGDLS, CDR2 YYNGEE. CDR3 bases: TGTGCCAGCAGCAGGGACAGCTGGGAGACCCAGTACTTC. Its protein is CASSRDSWETQYF.

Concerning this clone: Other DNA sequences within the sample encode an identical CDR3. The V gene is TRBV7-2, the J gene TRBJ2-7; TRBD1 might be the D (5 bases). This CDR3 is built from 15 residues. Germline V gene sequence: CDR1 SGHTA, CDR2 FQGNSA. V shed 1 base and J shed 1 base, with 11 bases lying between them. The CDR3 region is CASSLEWGSSYEQYF. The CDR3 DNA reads TGTGCCAGCAGCTTAGAGTGGGGCAGTTCCTACGAGCAGTACTTC.

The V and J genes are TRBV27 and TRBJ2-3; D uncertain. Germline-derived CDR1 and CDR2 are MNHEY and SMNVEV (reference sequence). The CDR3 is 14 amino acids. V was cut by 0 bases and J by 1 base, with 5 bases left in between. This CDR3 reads CASSLSHGTDTQYF. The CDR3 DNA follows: TGTGCCAGCAGTTTATCCCATGGCACAGATACGCAGTATTTT.

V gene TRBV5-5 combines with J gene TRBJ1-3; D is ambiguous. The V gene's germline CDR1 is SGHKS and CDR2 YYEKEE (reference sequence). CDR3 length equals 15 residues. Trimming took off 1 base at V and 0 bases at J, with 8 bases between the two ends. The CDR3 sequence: CASSLLTSSGNTIYF. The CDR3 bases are TGTGCCAGCAGCTTGCTTACGAGCTCTGGAAACACCATATATTTT. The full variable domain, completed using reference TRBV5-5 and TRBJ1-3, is DAGVTQSPTHLIKTRGQQVTLRCSPISGHKSVSWYQQVLGQGPQFIFQYYEKEERGRGNFPDRFSARQFPNYSSELNVNALLLGDSALYLCASSLLTSSGNTIYFGEGSWLTVV.

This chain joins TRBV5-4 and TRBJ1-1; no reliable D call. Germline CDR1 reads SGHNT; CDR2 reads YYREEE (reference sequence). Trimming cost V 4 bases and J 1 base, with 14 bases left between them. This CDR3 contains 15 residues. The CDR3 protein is CASSPPGRKNTEAFF. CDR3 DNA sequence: TGTGCCAGCAGCCCCCCTGGCAGGAAGAACACTGAAGCTTTCTTT.

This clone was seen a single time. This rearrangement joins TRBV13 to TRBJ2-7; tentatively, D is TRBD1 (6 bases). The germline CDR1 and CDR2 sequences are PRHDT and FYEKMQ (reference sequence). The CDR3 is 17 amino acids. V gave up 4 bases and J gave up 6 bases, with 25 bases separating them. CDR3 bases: TGTGCCAGCAGCTCGCCAAAGCCACCGGGACACCAACCCGAGCAGTACTTC. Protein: CASSSPKPPGHQPEQYF.

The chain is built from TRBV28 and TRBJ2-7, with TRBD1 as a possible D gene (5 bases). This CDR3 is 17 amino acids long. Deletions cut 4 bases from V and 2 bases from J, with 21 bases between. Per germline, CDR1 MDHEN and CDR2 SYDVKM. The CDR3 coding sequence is TGTGCCAGCAGTTCCCCAGGGCGAGCAGACAGCGCCTACGAGCAGTACTTC. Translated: CASSSPGRADSAYEQYF.

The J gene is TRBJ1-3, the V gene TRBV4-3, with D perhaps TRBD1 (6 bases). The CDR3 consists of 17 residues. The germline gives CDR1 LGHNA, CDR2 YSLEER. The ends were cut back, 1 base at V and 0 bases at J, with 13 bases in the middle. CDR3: CASSQGATGVSGNTIYF. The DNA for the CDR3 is TGCGCCAGCAGCCAAGGGGCGACAGGAGTCTCTGGAAACACCATATATTTT.

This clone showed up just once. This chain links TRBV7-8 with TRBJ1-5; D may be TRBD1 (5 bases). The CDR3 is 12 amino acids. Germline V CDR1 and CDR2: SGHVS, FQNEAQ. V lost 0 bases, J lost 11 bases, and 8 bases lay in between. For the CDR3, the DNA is TGTGCCAGCAGCTTAGCGGGGCAGGCCCAGCATTTT. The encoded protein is CASSLAGQAQHF.

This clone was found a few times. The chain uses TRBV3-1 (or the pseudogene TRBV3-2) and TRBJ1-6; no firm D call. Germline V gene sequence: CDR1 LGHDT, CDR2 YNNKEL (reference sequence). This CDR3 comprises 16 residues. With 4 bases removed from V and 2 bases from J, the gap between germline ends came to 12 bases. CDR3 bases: TGTGCCAGCAGCCCCGCACGGGTCCCCTATAATTCACCCCTCCACTTT. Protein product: CASSPARVPYNSPLHF.